Presented here are 25 T cell receptor beta chains from one specimen sequenced in a study of T cells in women clearing cervical HPV infection. Clones were read by immunoSEQ multiplex PCR, and TCRdb kept only the in-frame ones, dropping some. The sample table sets out roughly 15,000 clones. Sequenced: blood buffy coat. The receptors were sampled from a woman between 18 and 70 years old with a cervical HPV16 infection that either progressed to CIN3+ or cleared (not recorded which).

The sequenced CDR3 bases are TGTGCCAGCAGCCTGCAGCGAGCCGGGGAG. This sequence encodes CASSLQRAGE. The complete CDR3 reads CASSLQRAGELFF. The rearrangement uses TRBV7-2 and TRBJ2-2; no reliable D call. With the read ending 3 residues before the CDR3 end, the germline J gene is used to fill in that end. This CDR3 spans 13 amino acids. V was pared by 5 bases and J by 6 bases, with 10 bases between. Germline V gene data show CDR1 as SGHTA and CDR2 as FQGNSA.

As regards this clone: The sequence runs out 3 residues before the end of the CDR3; the remainder is reconstructed from the germline J gene. This sequence joins TRBV5-5 and TRBJ2-7; 7 nucleotides agree with TRBD2. Germline trimming cut 4 bases from V and 3 bases from J; bases unmatched to any gene: 10. The CDR3 extends over 15 amino acids. Germline V gives CDR1 SGHKS, CDR2 YYEKEE (reference sequence). CDR3 bases read: TGTGCCAGCAGCAGGGACCTCGGGGGGAGCTACGAG. This sequence encodes CASSRDLGGSYE. The full CDR3 protein reads CASSRDLGGSYEQYF. The whole variable domain, remainder taken from reference TRBV5-5 and TRBJ2-7, is DAGVTQSPTHLIKTRGQQVTLRCSPISGHKSVSWYQQVLGQGPQFIFQYYEKEERGRGNFPDRFSARQFPNYSSELNVNALLLGDSALYLCASSRDLGGSYEQYFGPGTRLTVT.

This clone counts as medium-sized by frequency. CDR3 loop: CATSRGWDRSTDTQYF. Partial CDR3 DNA: TGTGCCACCAGCAGAGGTTGGGACAGGTCCACAGATACG. The rearrangement uses TRBV15 and TRBJ2-3; 8 positions agree with TRBD1. The DNA ends 3 residues before the CDR3 does, and the rest of the CDR3 is filled in from the germline J gene. Trimming took 1 base from V and 2 from J; bases not matched to a gene: 5. CDR1 and CDR2 from the germline V gene are LNHNV and YYDKDF (reference sequence). The CDR3 has 16 residues. Together with reference TRBV15 and TRBJ2-3, the CDR3 gives the full variable domain: DAMVIQNPRYQVTQFGKPVTLSCSQTLNHNVMYWYQQKSSQAPKLLFHYYDKDFNNEADTPDNFQSRRPNTSFCFLDIRSPGLGDTAMYLCATSRGWDRSTDTQYFGPGTRLTVL.

On this clone itself: The CDR3 extends 3 residues past the end of the read, so its final part is completed from the germline J gene. V gene TRBV5-1 combines with J gene TRBJ1-5, with a tentative D call TRBD1 (5 bases). CDR3 length: 13 residues. From germline, CDR1 is SGHRS and CDR2 YFSETQ. The ends were cut back, 5 bases at V and 1 base at J, with 7 bases in the middle. The CDR3 sequence: CASSRGSNQPQHF. CDR3 DNA, as far as it was read: TGCGCCAGCAGTAGGGGAAGCAATCAGCCC.

As regards this clone: The observed sequence ends 3 residues before the CDR3 terminus, with the missing tail filled in from the germline J gene. This chain uses TRBV7-9 with TRBJ2-1, with 10 bases aligning to TRBD2. After removal of 5 bases from V and 5 bases from J, the junction contained 3 bases not matched to a gene. CDR1 and CDR2 from the germline V gene are SEHNR and FQNEAQ (reference sequence). The CDR3 consists of 14 residues. CDR3 region: CASSEGLAHNEQFF. CDR3 DNA (partial): TGTGCCAGCAGCGAGGGACTAGCGCACAATGAG.

As concerns this clone: The read terminates 3 residues ahead of where the CDR3 ends, so the germline J gene completes it. V is TRBV19 and J is TRBJ2-2; D ambiguous. Germline CDR1 reads LNHDA; CDR2 reads SQIVND (reference sequence). The CDR3 runs to 13 residues. The V end lost 8 bases, the J end lost 1 base, and 8 bases lay between the germline ends. CDR3 DNA, as far as it was read: TGTGCCAGTTCCCCCCAGAACACCGGGGAG. Translating it yields CASSPQNTGE. The complete CDR3 protein is CASSPQNTGELFF.

This clone ranks as medium-sized in terms of frequency. The CDR3 end lies 3 residues beyond the end of the read and is filled in from the germline J gene. The chain recombines TRBV5-4 with TRBJ1-1; D uncertain. This CDR3 has 12 amino acids. Trimming left V 2 bases short and J 0 bases short, with 2 bases between. Germline values: CDR1 SGHNT, CDR2 YYREEE (reference sequence). CDR3 region: CASSFMNTEAFF. The covered CDR3 bases are TGTGCCAGCAGCTTCATGAACACTGAA. The full variable domain, rest sourced from reference TRBV5-4 and TRBJ1-1, is ETGVTQSPTHLIKTRGQQVTLRCSSQSGHNTVSWYQQALGQGPQFIFQYYREEENGRGNFPPRFSGLQFPNYSSELNVNALELDDSALYLCASSFMNTEAFFGQGTRLTVV.

As regards this clone: The read gets to within 3 residues of the CDR3 end, and the germline J gene fills in the rest. J is TRBJ2-1 and V is TRBV19; no definite D call. The CDR3 is made up of 12 amino acids. CDR1 LNHDA and CDR2 SQIVND come from the germline V gene (reference sequence). V was cut by 1 base and J by 6 bases, with 4 bases left in between. CDR3 DNA, as far as it was read: TGTGCCAGTAGTATAGCCCGCAATGAG. It yields the protein CASSIARNE. The full-length CDR3 reads as CASSIARNEQFF.

The CDR3 DNA, read in part, is TGTGCCTGGAGGGAGACCTGGGCGAGAGGAAACACC. Translated, it gives CAWRETWARGNT. The full CDR3 reads CAWRETWARGNTIYF. The rearrangement uses TRBV30 and TRBJ1-3; D gene unclear. The read terminates 3 residues before the CDR3 end, so the remaining end is supplied by the germline J gene. V lost 3 bases, J lost 4 bases, and 16 bases lay in between. The length of the CDR3 is 15 residues. Germline assignment: CDR1 GTSNPN and CDR2 SVGIG (reference sequence).

As concerns this clone: The read is 3 residues too short to cover the CDR3 end, so that end is filled in from the germline J gene. The genes are TRBV10-3 and TRBJ1-1, with D perhaps matching TRBD1 (6 bases). Trimming pared 4 bases from V and 5 bases from J, leaving 17 bases between. Germline V gives CDR1 ENHRY, CDR2 SYGVKD. CDR3 length: 15 residues. The part of the CDR3 DNA that was read is TGTGCCATCAGTGTCAGGGGTGGAGATGGGACTGAA. It is translated as CAISVRGGDGTE. The whole CDR3 sequence reads CAISVRGGDGTEAFF.

For this clone: Read coverage stops 3 residues before the CDR3 terminus; the germline J gene supplies the remainder. The V and J genes are TRBV6-1 and TRBJ1-2; 7 nucleotides agree with TRBD1. This CDR3 has 15 residues. Germline CDR1 MNHNS, CDR2 SASEGT. The part of the CDR3 DNA that was read is TGTGCCAGCAGTGAAAGTCAGGGGGTCTCTGGCGGC. The encoded protein is CASSESQGVSGG. The whole CDR3 protein is CASSESQGVSGGYTF.

CDR3 DNA, as far as it was read: TGTGCCAGCAGCTTAGGGACAGGGACCCATGGC. This gives the protein CASSLGTGTHG. The whole CDR3 protein is CASSLGTGTHGYTF. The chain is built from TRBV11-2 and TRBJ1-2; the match to TRBD1 covers 8 bases. The CDR3 end is not reached by the read, which stops 3 residues before it; the germline J gene fills it in. Germline CDR1 and CDR2: SGHAT and FQNNGV. With 1 base clipped from V and 6 bases from J, the junction kept 4 bases outside the gene matches. This CDR3 has 14 residues.

A word on this clone: The DNA ends 3 residues before the CDR3 does, and the rest of the CDR3 is filled in from the germline J gene. The chain uses TRBV19 and TRBJ2-2; a weak D match, TRBD2 (5 bases). This CDR3 spans 13 amino acids. Germline values: CDR1 LNHDA, CDR2 SQIVND (reference sequence). V dropped 1 base and J dropped 5 bases, with 5 bases sitting between them. CDR3 region: CASSIGGTGELFF. CDR3 DNA (partial): TGTGCCAGTAGTATAGGAGGGACCGGGGAG.

Concerning this clone: The read is 3 residues too short to cover the CDR3 end, so that end is filled in from the germline J gene. V gene TRBV20-1 combines with J gene TRBJ1-1; perhaps TRBD1 as D (5 bases). V lost 4 bases and J lost 2, with 17 bases in between. CDR1 is DFQATT, CDR2 SNEGSKA, per germline (reference sequence). The CDR3 contains 15 residues. CDR3 sequence reads: CSATVPGLRNTEAFF. The sequenced part of the CDR3 DNA is TGCAGTGCTACCGTACCGGGACTTCGAAACACTGAA.

For this clone: The read is 3 residues too short to cover the CDR3 end, so that end is filled in from the germline J gene. The V gene is TRBV2, the J gene TRBJ2-1; TRBD2 aligns across 7 bases. Trimming removed 8 bases from V and 1 base from J; junction bases left unmatched: 5. The CDR3 is 14 amino acids. Germline-derived CDR1 and CDR2 are SNHLY and FYNNEI. The CDR3 DNA, read in part, is TGTGCCAGCTCATCTAGCGGATCCTACAATGAG. Its translation is CASSSSGSYNE. The full CDR3 is CASSSSGSYNEQFF.

Details on this clone: The read stops 3 residues short of the end of the CDR3; the missing end is completed from the germline J gene. The chain has TRBV2 and TRBJ1-1; 7 nucleotides line up with TRBD1. CDR3 length: 13 residues. Trimming removed 1 base from V and 7 bases from J; junction bases left unmatched: 3. The germline gives CDR1 SNHLY, CDR2 FYNNEI. CDR3 region: CASSEGRGLEAFF. CDR3 DNA (partial): TGTGCCAGCAGTGAAGGGAGGGGGCTTGAA.

Comment on this clone: Read data end 3 residues before the CDR3 end; the end is taken from the germline J gene. The chain joins TRBV2 to TRBJ1-2, with a tentative D call TRBD1 (5 bases). CDR3 length equals 15 residues. Germline CDR1 SNHLY, CDR2 FYNNEI. V was cut by 5 bases and J by 2 bases, with 15 bases left in between. The covered CDR3 bases are TGTGCCAGCAGTAAACCGGACAAGGGCAACTATGGC. Translating gives CASSKPDKGNYG. The whole CDR3 sequence is CASSKPDKGNYGYTF.

As concerns this clone: The CDR3 end lies 3 residues beyond the end of the read and is filled in from the germline J gene. The chain links TRBV14 to TRBJ2-1; 10 nucleotides agree with TRBD2. Germline V gene lookup returns CDR1 SGHDN and CDR2 FVKESK. This CDR3 is 17 amino acids long. With 3 bases clipped from V and 7 bases from J, the junction kept 12 bases outside the gene matches. Incomplete CDR3 DNA: TGTGCCAGCAGCCAGGCATTTAGCGGGGGGCTATGGAATGAG. Protein sequence: CASSQAFSGGLWNE. The complete CDR3 sequence is CASSQAFSGGLWNEQFF.

In the case of this clone: With the read ending 3 residues before the CDR3 end, the germline J gene is used to fill in that end. The genes are TRBV2 and TRBJ2-7, with unresolved D. This CDR3 has 14 residues. The germline V gene encodes CDR1 SNHLY and CDR2 FYNNEI. V lost 10 bases and J 2 bases, leaving 18 bases between the germline ends. The CDR3: CATRPNLPTYEQYF. CDR3 DNA, as far as it was read: TGTGCCACACGCCCGAACCTACCCACCTACGAG. The full variable domain, in which reference TRBV2 and TRBJ2-7 provide the parts outside the CDR3, is EPEVTQTPSHQVTQMGQEVILRCVPISNHLYFYWYRQILGQKVEFLVSFYNNEISEKSEIFDDQFSVERPDGSNFTLKIRSTKLEDSAMYFCATRPNLPTYEQYFGPGTRLTVT.

Note on this clone: The DNA ends 3 residues before the CDR3 does, and the rest of the CDR3 is filled in from the germline J gene. This chain joins TRBV19 and TRBJ1-4; 7 bases are shared with TRBD1. Looked up from germline, CDR1 is LNHDA and CDR2 is SQIVND (reference sequence). The CDR3 is made up of 15 amino acids. Trimming took 3 bases from V and 5 from J; bases not matched to a gene: 6. The CDR3 bases that were read are TGTGCCAGTAGTATGCAGGGGACAGTAAATGAAAAA. It is translated as CASSMQGTVNEK. The whole CDR3 reads CASSMQGTVNEKLFF. The whole variable domain, filled in from reference TRBV19 and TRBJ1-4, reads DGGITQSPKYLFRKEGQNVTLSCEQNLNHDAMYWYRQDPGQGLRLIYYSQIVNDFQKGDIAEGYSVSREKKESFPLTVTSAQKNPTAFYLCASSMQGTVNEKLFFGSGTQLSVL.

A remark on this clone: The observed sequence ends 3 residues before the CDR3 terminus, with the missing tail filled in from the germline J gene. The chain carries TRBV7-2 and TRBJ2-5, with 7 bases aligning to TRBD1. CDR1 SGHTA and CDR2 FQGNSA come from the germline V gene. The CDR3 sequence is 14 residues long. The J segment lost 2 bases and the V segment lost 8 bases, leaving 8 bases of the junction unmatched. The part of the CDR3 DNA that was read is TGTGCCAGCTCGCCAGAGACAGGGCAAGAGACC. Its protein product is CASSPETGQET. The whole CDR3 protein reads CASSPETGQETQYF.

Turning to this clone: The CDR3 end lies 3 residues beyond the end of the read and is filled in from the germline J gene. V and J are TRBV3-1 (or the pseudogene TRBV3-2) and TRBJ2-1; D not resolved. Germline CDR1 and CDR2: LGHDT and YNNKEL (reference sequence). The CDR3 contains 13 residues. Trimming removed 0 bases at V and 8 bases at J, with 8 bases between. The CDR3 here is CASSQDPGDEQFF. CDR3 DNA (partial): TGTGCCAGCAGCCAAGATCCAGGCGATGAG.

In regard to this clone: The read is 3 residues too short to cover the CDR3 end, so that end is filled in from the germline J gene. The chain uses TRBV19 and TRBJ2-2; 11 bases agree with TRBD2. V shed 2 bases, J shed 2 bases, and the junction held 4 bases outside the gene matches. Germline lookup yields CDR1 LNHDA and CDR2 SQIVND (reference sequence). There are 17 residues in the CDR3. The sequenced CDR3 bases are TGTGCCAGTAGTATATTAGCGGGGGGGCGAAACACCGGGGAG. Amino acid sequence: CASSILAGGRNTGE. The entire CDR3 protein is CASSILAGGRNTGELFF.

On this clone: From the germline J gene comes the end of the CDR3, since the read stops 3 residues before it. V is TRBV7-9 and J is TRBJ1-2; TRBD1 matches at 8 bases. CDR1 is SEHNR, CDR2 FQNEAQ, per germline (reference sequence). This CDR3 is 13 amino acids long. CDR3 DNA (partial): TGTGCCAGCAGCCGAACAGGGGGTTGGGGC. It yields the protein CASSRTGGWG. The full-length CDR3 reads as CASSRTGGWGYTF.

Turning to this clone: The CDR3 end falls 3 residues outside the read, so it is completed with the germline J gene. The rearrangement links TRBV18 to TRBJ2-2; 8 bases map to TRBD2. The CDR3 is made up of 14 amino acids. V shed 6 bases and J 5 bases; nucleotides not matched to a gene: 5. The germline CDR1 and CDR2 sequences are KGHSH and LQKENI. Partial CDR3 DNA: TGTGCCAGCTCCGGGACTAGTGGTACCGGGGAG. Translation: CASSGTSGTGE. The complete CDR3 protein is CASSGTSGTGELFF.